The rows below give T cell receptor beta chains drawn from one sample of a study of OX40 agonist ivuxolimab in advanced cancers. TCRdb's table, derived via immunoSEQ multiplex PCR, lists solely in-frame clones and lacks some. This sample has around 74,000 clones; roughly 88% occur once, and the top ten carry around 5.1%. The source material was CD4+ or CD8+ T cells sorted from blood, sampled in a trial of the OX40 agonist ivuxolimab. These receptors came from an adult with an advanced solid tumor such as melanoma, head and neck, liver or kidney cancer. Both conserved end residues are part of each CDR3. D genes are given only for firm matches. Clone size appears in some rows only: once, few, many, or a class for an expanded clone.

d_gene: -; len: 13; abundance: -; j_gene: TRBJ2-7; v_gene: TRBV2; CDR3nt: TGTGCCAGCAGGCCTAGCGCAGCCTACGAGCAGTACTTC; CDR3aa: CASRPSAAYEQYF
d_gene: TRBD1; len: 15; abundance: -; j_gene: TRBJ2-7; v_gene: TRBV7-6; CDR3nt: TGTGCCAGCAGCCCGCCGGGACAGGGAATCTACGAGCAGTACTTC; CDR3aa: CASSPPGQGIYEQYF
d_gene: TRBD1; len: 14; abundance: -; j_gene: TRBJ1-2; v_gene: TRBV5-1; CDR3nt: TGCGCCAGCAGCTCGGGACAGGGGTGGGATGGCTACACCTTC; CDR3aa: CASSSGQGWDGYTF
d_gene: TRBD1; len: 15; abundance: -; j_gene: TRBJ1-4; v_gene: TRBV30; CDR3nt: TGTGCCTGGAGTAGGACGGACAGGGGGCCTGAAAAACTGTTTTTT; CDR3aa: CAWSRTDRGPEKLFF
d_gene: -; len: 14; abundance: -; j_gene: TRBJ1-1; v_gene: TRBV5-6; CDR3nt: TGTGCCAGCAGCTTGGAAGCCCTGGAGACTGAAGCTTTCTTT; CDR3aa: CASSLEALETEAFF
d_gene: -; len: 14; abundance: once; j_gene: TRBJ2-7; v_gene: TRBV27; CDR3nt: TGTGCCAGCAGTTTAGACAGGGAGGCCTACGAGCAGTACTTC; CDR3aa: CASSLDREAYEQYF
d_gene: TRBD2; len: 14; abundance: -; j_gene: TRBJ2-1; v_gene: TRBV7-9; CDR3nt: TGTGCCAGCAGCCCCTTCGGCGGGAGCAATGAGCAGTTCTTC; CDR3aa: CASSPFGGSNEQFF
d_gene: -; len: 15; abundance: -; j_gene: TRBJ2-3; v_gene: TRBV27; CDR3nt: TGTGCCAGCAGTTTCGGCGGACCTCGAGGCGATACGCAGTATTTT; CDR3aa: CASSFGGPRGDTQYF
d_gene: -; len: 17; abundance: -; j_gene: TRBJ2-1; v_gene: TRBV5-1; CDR3nt: TGCGCCAGCAGCTTGGAAATCCGGGGGAGCTCCTACAATGAGCAGTTCTTC; CDR3aa: CASSLEIRGSSYNEQFF
d_gene: -; len: 13; abundance: -; j_gene: TRBJ2-7; v_gene: TRBV18; CDR3nt: TGTGCCAGCTCACCACAGAGCGGGTACGCGCAGTACTTC; CDR3aa: CASSPQSGYAQYF
d_gene: TRBD2; len: 19; abundance: -; j_gene: TRBJ2-1; v_gene: TRBV7-3; CDR3nt: TGTGCCAGCAGCTTAACGTACGCGGTAGCGGGGAGTCATGTCAATGAGCAGTTCTTC; CDR3aa: CASSLTYAVAGSHVNEQFF
d_gene: TRBD2; len: 17; abundance: -; j_gene: TRBJ2-1; v_gene: TRBV5-1; CDR3nt: TGCGCCAGCAGCTTGGAAGCCGGACTAGCGGGAATGGGTGAGCAGTTCTTC; CDR3aa: CASSLEAGLAGMGEQFF
d_gene: -; len: 13; abundance: -; j_gene: TRBJ2-4; v_gene: TRBV2; CDR3nt: TGTGCCAGCAGTGACCAGGGCCCAAACATTCAGTACTTC; CDR3aa: CASSDQGPNIQYF
d_gene: TRBD1; len: 12; abundance: -; j_gene: TRBJ1-1; v_gene: TRBV29-1; CDR3nt: TGCAGCGTTGGAAAGGGACAGGGGGCATCTTTCTTT; CDR3aa: CSVGKGQGASFF
d_gene: -; len: 14; abundance: few; j_gene: TRBJ2-4; v_gene: TRBV9; CDR3nt: TGTGCCAGCAGCGTAGGGGACCACAAAAACATTCAGTACTTC; CDR3aa: CASSVGDHKNIQYF
d_gene: TRBD2; len: 16; abundance: -; j_gene: TRBJ2-1; v_gene: TRBV18; CDR3nt: TGTGCCAGCTCACCCAGCACTAGCGGCAACTACAATGAGCAGTTCTTC; CDR3aa: CASSPSTSGNYNEQFF
d_gene: -; len: 15; abundance: -; j_gene: TRBJ2-3; v_gene: TRBV19; CDR3nt: TGTGCCAGTAGTATCACGAGGGGCAGCACAGATACGCAGTATTTT; CDR3aa: CASSITRGSTDTQYF
d_gene: TRBD1; len: 15; abundance: -; j_gene: TRBJ1-5; v_gene: TRBV6-5; CDR3nt: TGTGCCACTAGCGAAGGGGGCTGGAACAATCAGCCCCAGCATTTT; CDR3aa: CATSEGGWNNQPQHF
d_gene: TRBD2; len: 15; abundance: -; j_gene: TRBJ2-1; v_gene: TRBV9; CDR3nt: TGTGCCAGCAGCATTTTAGCGGGAGGGCTCTGGGAGCAGTTCTTC; CDR3aa: CASSILAGGLWEQFF
d_gene: -; len: 13; abundance: -; j_gene: TRBJ2-2; v_gene: TRBV5-5; CDR3nt: TGTGCCAGCAGTAATTCCTCGGGGCGGGAGCTGTTTTTT; CDR3aa: CASSNSSGRELFF
d_gene: -; len: 13; abundance: -; j_gene: TRBJ1-2; v_gene: TRBV6-5; CDR3nt: TGTGCCAGCGCCCTACAGTGGAACTATGGCTACACCTTC; CDR3aa: CASALQWNYGYTF
d_gene: TRBD1; len: 13; abundance: -; j_gene: TRBJ2-3; v_gene: TRBV5-1; CDR3nt: TGCGCCAGCAGCTGGACAGGGGGAGATACGCAGTATTTT; CDR3aa: CASSWTGGDTQYF
d_gene: -; len: 15; abundance: -; j_gene: TRBJ1-1; v_gene: TRBV7-2; CDR3nt: TGTGCCAGCAGCTCTCAATCAGTAGTAAACACTGAAGCTTTCTTT; CDR3aa: CASSSQSVVNTEAFF
d_gene: -; len: 11; abundance: -; j_gene: TRBJ2-3; v_gene: TRBV20-1; CDR3nt: TGCAGTGCTAGAGAGGGGTATACGCAGTATTTT; CDR3aa: CSAREGYTQYF
d_gene: -; len: 13; abundance: -; j_gene: TRBJ2-7; v_gene: TRBV4-2; CDR3nt: TGTGCCAGCAGCCCCCGGGGCACCTACGAGCAGTACTTC; CDR3aa: CASSPRGTYEQYF
d_gene: TRBD2; len: 17; abundance: -; j_gene: TRBJ2-2; v_gene: TRBV4-3; CDR3nt: TGCGCCAGCAGCCAAGATACCAGCGGGGGGATGGAGGGGGAGCTGTTTTTT; CDR3aa: CASSQDTSGGMEGELFF
d_gene: TRBD1; len: 15; abundance: -; j_gene: TRBJ2-1; v_gene: TRBV5-1; CDR3nt: TGCGCCTCCGCAGTCGGGACAGCCCTATACAATGAGCAGTTCTTC; CDR3aa: CASAVGTALYNEQFF
d_gene: -; len: 16; abundance: -; j_gene: TRBJ2-1; v_gene: TRBV6-5; CDR3nt: TGTGCCAGCAGTTACTCCCCAGCGGGCCCCTACAATGAGCAGTTCTTC; CDR3aa: CASSYSPAGPYNEQFF
d_gene: TRBD1; len: 14; abundance: -; j_gene: TRBJ2-4; v_gene: TRBV6-1; CDR3nt: TGTGCCAGCAGCGAAACAGGGGGCAGGGACATTCAGTACTTC; CDR3aa: CASSETGGRDIQYF
d_gene: -; len: 13; abundance: -; j_gene: TRBJ1-1; v_gene: TRBV5-4; CDR3nt: TGCGCCAGCAGCCGGCAGATGAACACTGAAGCTTTCTTT; CDR3aa: CASSRQMNTEAFF
d_gene: -; len: 14; abundance: once; j_gene: TRBJ2-3; v_gene: TRBV19; CDR3nt: TGTGCCAGTAAGGAGGGCGGGTACACAGATACGCAGTATTTT; CDR3aa: CASKEGGYTDTQYF
d_gene: TRBD2; len: 15; abundance: -; j_gene: TRBJ2-3; v_gene: TRBV11-2; CDR3nt: TGTGCCAGCAGCTTAGAGGGCGGGGGGGCGAATACGCAGTATTTT; CDR3aa: CASSLEGGGANTQYF